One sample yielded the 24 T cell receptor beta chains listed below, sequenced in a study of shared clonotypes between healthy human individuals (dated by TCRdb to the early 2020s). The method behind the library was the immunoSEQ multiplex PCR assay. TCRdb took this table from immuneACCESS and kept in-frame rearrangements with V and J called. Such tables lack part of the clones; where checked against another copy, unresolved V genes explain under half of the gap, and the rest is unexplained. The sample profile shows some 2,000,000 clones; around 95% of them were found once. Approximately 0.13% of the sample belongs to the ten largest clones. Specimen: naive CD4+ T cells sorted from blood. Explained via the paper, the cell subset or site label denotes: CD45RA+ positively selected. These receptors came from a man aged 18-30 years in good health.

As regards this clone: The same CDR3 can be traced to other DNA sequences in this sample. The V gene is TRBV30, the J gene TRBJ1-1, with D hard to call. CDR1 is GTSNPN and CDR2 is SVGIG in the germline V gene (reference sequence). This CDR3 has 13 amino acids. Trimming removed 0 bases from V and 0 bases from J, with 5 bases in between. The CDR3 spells CAWSVQLNTEAFF. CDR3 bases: TGTGCCTGGAGTGTTCAACTGAACACTGAAGCTTTCTTT.

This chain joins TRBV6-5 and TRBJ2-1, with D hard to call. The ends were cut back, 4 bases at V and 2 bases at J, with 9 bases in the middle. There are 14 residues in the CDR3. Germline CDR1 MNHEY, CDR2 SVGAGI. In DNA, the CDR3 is TGTGCCAGCAGTTTGTCGAGACCCTACAATGAGCAGTTCTTC. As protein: CASSLSRPYNEQFF.

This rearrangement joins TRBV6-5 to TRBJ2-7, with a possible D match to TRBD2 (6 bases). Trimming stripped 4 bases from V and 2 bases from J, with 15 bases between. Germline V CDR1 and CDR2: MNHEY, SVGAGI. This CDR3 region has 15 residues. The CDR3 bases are TGTGCCAGCAGTTTGGACTACTCATTGCCCTACGAGCAGTACTTC. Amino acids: CASSLDYSLPYEQYF.

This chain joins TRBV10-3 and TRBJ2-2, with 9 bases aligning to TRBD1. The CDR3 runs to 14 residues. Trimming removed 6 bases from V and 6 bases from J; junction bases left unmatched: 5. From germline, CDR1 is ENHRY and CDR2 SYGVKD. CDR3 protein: CAIRSGTGSGELFF. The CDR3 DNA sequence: TGTGCCATCAGGTCCGGGACAGGGTCCGGGGAGCTGTTTTTT.

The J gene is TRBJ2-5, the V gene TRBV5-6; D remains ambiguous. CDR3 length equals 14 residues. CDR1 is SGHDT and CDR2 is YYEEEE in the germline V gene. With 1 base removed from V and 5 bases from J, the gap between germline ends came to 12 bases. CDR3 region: CASSLRLRRETQYF. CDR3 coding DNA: TGTGCCAGCAGCTTGCGTCTGAGAAGGGAGACCCAGTACTTC.

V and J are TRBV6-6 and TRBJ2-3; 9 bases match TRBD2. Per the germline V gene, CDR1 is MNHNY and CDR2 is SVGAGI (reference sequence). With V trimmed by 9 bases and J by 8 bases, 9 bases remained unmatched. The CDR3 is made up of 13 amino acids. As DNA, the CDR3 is TGTGCCAGTGGGACTAGCAAGGCCTTTACGCAGTATTTT. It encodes CASGTSKAFTQYF.

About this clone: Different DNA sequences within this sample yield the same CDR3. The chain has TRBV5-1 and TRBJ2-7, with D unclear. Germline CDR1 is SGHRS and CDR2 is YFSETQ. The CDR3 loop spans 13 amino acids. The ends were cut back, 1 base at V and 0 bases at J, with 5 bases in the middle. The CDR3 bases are TGCGCCAGCAGCTTGTTCAGCTCCTACGAGCAGTACTTC. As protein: CASSLFSSYEQYF. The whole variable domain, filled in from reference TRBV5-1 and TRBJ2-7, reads KAGVTQTPRYLIKTRGQQVTLSCSPISGHRSVSWYQQTPGQGLQFLFEYFSETQRNKGNFPGRFSGRQFSNSRSEMNVSTLELGDSALYLCASSLFSSYEQYFGPGTRLTVT.

This CDR3 is CGRWGSYGYTF. DNA of the CDR3: TGCGGGAGGTGGGGGAGCTATGGCTACACCTTC. The rearrangement uses TRBV20-1 and TRBJ1-2, with D possibly matching TRBD1 (5 bases). Germline CDR1 reads DFQATT; CDR2 reads SNEGSKA (reference sequence). The CDR3 is made up of 11 amino acids.

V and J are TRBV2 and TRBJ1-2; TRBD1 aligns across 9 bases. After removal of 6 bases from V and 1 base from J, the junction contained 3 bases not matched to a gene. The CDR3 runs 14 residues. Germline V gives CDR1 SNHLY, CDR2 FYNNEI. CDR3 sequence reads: CASSQDRGNYGYTF. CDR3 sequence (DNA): TGTGCCAGCAGCCAGGACAGGGGTAACTATGGCTACACCTTC.

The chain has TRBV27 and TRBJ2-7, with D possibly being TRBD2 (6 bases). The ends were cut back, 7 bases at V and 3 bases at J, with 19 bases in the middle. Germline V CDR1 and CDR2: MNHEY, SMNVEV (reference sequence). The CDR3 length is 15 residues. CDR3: CASTARGSGDYEQYF. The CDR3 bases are TGTGCCAGCACTGCGAGGGGTTCGGGAGACTACGAGCAGTACTTC.

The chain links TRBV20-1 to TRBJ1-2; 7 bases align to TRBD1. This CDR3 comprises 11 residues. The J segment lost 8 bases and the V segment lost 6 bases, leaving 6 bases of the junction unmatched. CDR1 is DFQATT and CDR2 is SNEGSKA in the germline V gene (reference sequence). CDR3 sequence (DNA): TGCAGTGCCCGGACAGGAGAAGGCTACACCTTC. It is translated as CSARTGEGYTF.

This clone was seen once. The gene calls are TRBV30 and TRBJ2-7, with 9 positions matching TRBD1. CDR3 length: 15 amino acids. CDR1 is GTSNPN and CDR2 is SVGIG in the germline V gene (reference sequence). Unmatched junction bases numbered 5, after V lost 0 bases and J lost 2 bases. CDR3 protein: CAWSVGTGLPYEQYF. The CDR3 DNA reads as TGTGCCTGGAGTGTAGGGACAGGGCTACCCTACGAGCAGTACTTC.

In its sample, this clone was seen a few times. CDR3 residues: CASSIRQEIQPQHF. The CDR3 DNA follows: TGTGCCAGTAGTATCCGACAGGAAATTCAGCCCCAGCATTTT. V usage is TRBV19 and J usage is TRBJ1-5; D might be TRBD1 (6 bases). The germline CDR1 and CDR2 sequences are LNHDA and SQIVND (reference sequence). Trimming left V 3 bases short and J 6 bases short, with 12 bases between. The CDR3 sequence is 14 residues long.

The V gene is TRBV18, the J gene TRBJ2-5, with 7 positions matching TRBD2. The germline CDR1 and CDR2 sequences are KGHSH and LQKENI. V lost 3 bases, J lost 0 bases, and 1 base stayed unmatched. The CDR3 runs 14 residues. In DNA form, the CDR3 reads TGTGCCAGCTCACCCGGGGGGAACCAAGAGACCCAGTACTTC. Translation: CASSPGGNQETQYF.

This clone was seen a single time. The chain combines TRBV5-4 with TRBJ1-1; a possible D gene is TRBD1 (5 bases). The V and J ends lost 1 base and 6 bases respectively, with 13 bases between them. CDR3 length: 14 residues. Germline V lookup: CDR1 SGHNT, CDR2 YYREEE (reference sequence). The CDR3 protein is CASSLQGRDAEAFF. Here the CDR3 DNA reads TGTGCCAGCAGCTTGCAGGGCAGGGACGCTGAAGCTTTCTTT.

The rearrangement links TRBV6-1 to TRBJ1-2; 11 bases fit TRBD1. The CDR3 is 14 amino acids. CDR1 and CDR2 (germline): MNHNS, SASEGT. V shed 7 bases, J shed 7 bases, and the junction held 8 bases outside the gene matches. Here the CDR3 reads CASTQGTGGSGYTF. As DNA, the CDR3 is TGTGCCAGCACCCAAGGGACAGGGGGGAGTGGCTACACCTTC.

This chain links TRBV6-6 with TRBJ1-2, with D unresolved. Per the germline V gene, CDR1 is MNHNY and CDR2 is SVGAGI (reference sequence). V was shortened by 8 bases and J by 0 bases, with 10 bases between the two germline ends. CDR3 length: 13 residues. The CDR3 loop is CASFAAANYGYTF. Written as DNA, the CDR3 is TGTGCCAGCTTTGCAGCGGCTAACTATGGCTACACCTTC.

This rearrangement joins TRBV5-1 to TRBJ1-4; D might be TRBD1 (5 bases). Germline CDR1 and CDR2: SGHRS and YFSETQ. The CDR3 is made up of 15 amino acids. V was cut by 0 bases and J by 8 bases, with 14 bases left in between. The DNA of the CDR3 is TGCGCCAGCAGCTTGGCCGCAGGGAATGCGGAAAAACTGTTTTTT. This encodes CASSLAAGNAEKLFF. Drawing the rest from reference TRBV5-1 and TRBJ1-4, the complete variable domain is KAGVTQTPRYLIKTRGQQVTLSCSPISGHRSVSWYQQTPGQGLQFLFEYFSETQRNKGNFPGRFSGRQFSNSRSEMNVSTLELGDSALYLCASSLAAGNAEKLFFGSGTQLSVL.

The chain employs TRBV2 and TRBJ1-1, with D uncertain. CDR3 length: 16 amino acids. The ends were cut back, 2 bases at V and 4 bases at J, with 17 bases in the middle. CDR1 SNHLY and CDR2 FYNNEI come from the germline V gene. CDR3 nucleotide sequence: TGTGCCAGCAGTGAACCTGTCGCGGGTAGGGCCACTGAAGCTTTCTTT. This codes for CASSEPVAGRATEAFF.

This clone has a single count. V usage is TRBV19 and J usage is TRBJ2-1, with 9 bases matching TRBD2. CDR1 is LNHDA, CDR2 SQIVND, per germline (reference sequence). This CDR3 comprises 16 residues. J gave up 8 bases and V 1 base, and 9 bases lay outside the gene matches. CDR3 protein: CASSIGGLAGRDEQFF. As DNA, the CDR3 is TGTGCCAGTAGTATAGGAGGGCTAGCGGGGCGGGATGAGCAGTTCTTC.

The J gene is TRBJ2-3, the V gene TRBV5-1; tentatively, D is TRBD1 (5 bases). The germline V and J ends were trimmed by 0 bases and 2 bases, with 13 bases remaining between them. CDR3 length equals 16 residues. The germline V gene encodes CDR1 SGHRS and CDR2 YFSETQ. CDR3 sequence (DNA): TGCGCCAGCAGCTTGGGACAGTCCCTCCACACAGATACGCAGTATTTT. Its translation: CASSLGQSLHTDTQYF.

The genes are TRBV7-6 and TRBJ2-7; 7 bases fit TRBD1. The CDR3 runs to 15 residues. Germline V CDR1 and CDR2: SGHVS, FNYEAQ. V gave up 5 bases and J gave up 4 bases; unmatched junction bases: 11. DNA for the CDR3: TGTGCCAGCAGCCGAGAAACAGGGGTACCTTACGAGCAGTACTTC. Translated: CASSRETGVPYEQYF. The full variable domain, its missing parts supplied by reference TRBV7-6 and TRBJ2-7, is GAGVSQSPRYKVTKRGQDVALRCDPISGHVSLYWYRQALGQGPEFLTYFNYEAQQDKSGLPNDRFSAERPEGSISTLTIQRTEQRDSAMYRCASSRETGVPYEQYFGPGTRLTVT.

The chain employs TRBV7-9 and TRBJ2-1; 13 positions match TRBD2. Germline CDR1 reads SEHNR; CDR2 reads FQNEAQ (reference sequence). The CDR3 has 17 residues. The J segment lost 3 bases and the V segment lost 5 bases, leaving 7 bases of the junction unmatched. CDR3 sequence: CASSVTRLAGGYNEQFF. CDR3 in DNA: TGTGCCAGCAGCGTCACTCGACTAGCGGGGGGCTACAATGAGCAGTTCTTC.

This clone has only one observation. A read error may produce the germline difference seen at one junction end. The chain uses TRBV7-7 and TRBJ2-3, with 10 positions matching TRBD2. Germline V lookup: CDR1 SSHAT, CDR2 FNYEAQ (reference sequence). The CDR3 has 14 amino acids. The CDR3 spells CASSLAGVTDTQYF. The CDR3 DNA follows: TGTGCTAGCAGCCTAGCGGGAGTCACAGATACGCAGTATTTT.